The 2 T cell receptor beta chains in this list originate from one sample, sequenced in a study of blood T cells in healthy people across ages. With a J-beta primer mix and a sample-barcoded 5' primer, a second PCR ran roughly 6 to 11 cycles. TCRdb re-called the 5' RACE reads through MiXCR, storing one row per CDR3 protein. The table shows 1,800,000 or so distinct CDR3 sequences, with more than 35% occurring only once. The specimen sequenced was blood. The source of these receptors is a human donor in good health.

This clonotype was picked up a small number of times. This chain uses TRBV29-1 with TRBJ1-1; D may be TRBD1 (6 bases). Trimming cost V 5 bases and J 10 bases, with 20 bases left between them. CDR1 is SQVTM and CDR2 is ANQGSEA in the germline V gene. The CDR3 loop spans 13 amino acids. CDR3 protein: CSVITGSTDGAFF. DNA of the CDR3: TGCAGCGTTATTACAGGGTCGACCGATGGAGCTTTCTTT.

This chain connects TRBV28 to TRBJ2-7; D gene uncertain. From germline, CDR1 is MDHEN and CDR2 SYDVKM. Trimming removed 1 base from V and 3 bases from J, with 10 bases in between. The length of the CDR3 is 14 residues. The CDR3 coding sequence is TGTGCCAGCAGTTTATTCGTCCGTAACTACGAGCAGTACTTC. Its protein product is CASSLFVRNYEQYF.